Below are 30 T cell receptor beta chains sequenced from a single sample in a study of blood T cell repertoires in COVID-19. Data came from immunoSEQ multiplex PCR; TCRdb stores just in-frame clones and leaves some out. Of about 270,000 clones in the sample, 86% were seen once. The sequenced sample was peripheral blood. The receptors shown here come from a woman over 75 with COVID-19, enrolled during active disease.

The genes are TRBV5-1 and TRBJ2-1; 7 positions match TRBD1. There are 14 residues in the CDR3. The germline CDR1 and CDR2 sequences are SGHRS and YFSETQ. V shed 4 bases, J shed 7 bases, and the junction held 8 bases outside the gene matches. CDR3 sequence (DNA): TGCGCCAGCAGCCTGGGGACAGAAGGGAATGAGCAGTTCTTC. This translates into CASSLGTEGNEQFF.

V gene TRBV10-3 combines with J gene TRBJ1-4; 7 bases match TRBD1. Germline loops: CDR1 ENHRY, CDR2 SYGVKD. This CDR3 spans 16 amino acids. Losses at the gene ends were 0 bases for V and 6 bases for J; bases not matched to a gene: 7. CDR3: CAISESRSQGDEKLFF. The CDR3 region has the DNA TGTGCCATCAGTGAGTCCAGGTCCCAGGGGGATGAAAAACTGTTTTTT.

V gene TRBV28 combines with J gene TRBJ1-1; D is ambiguous. The germline V and J ends were trimmed by 4 bases and 8 bases, with 11 bases remaining between them. The CDR3 length is 12 residues. Germline V gene lookup returns CDR1 MDHEN and CDR2 SYDVKM. The CDR3, as DNA: TGTGCCAGCAGTTCCTTCCCAGGAGAAGCTTTCTTT. Translated, it gives CASSSFPGEAFF.

The chain links TRBV27 to TRBJ1-4; tentatively, D is TRBD1 (6 bases). V lost 6 bases to trimming and J lost 5 bases, with 16 bases between them. The germline V gene has CDR1 MNHEY and CDR2 SMNVEV (reference sequence). The CDR3 extends over 15 amino acids. This CDR3 is CASRPFGGANEKLFF. The CDR3 DNA follows: TGTGCCAGCAGGCCGTTTGGGGGGGCGAATGAAAAACTGTTTTTT.

To note about this clone: An end of the junction differs from the germline gene, which may be a read error. The chain employs TRBV2 and TRBJ2-6, with 9 bases fitting TRBD1. The length of the CDR3 is 16 residues. CDR1 SNHLY and CDR2 FYNNEI come from the germline V gene. CDR3 DNA sequence: TGTGCCAGTAGTGGACAGGGGATCTTTGGGGCCAACGTCCTGACTTTC. It codes for CASSGQGIFGANVLTF.

The genes are TRBV28 and TRBJ1-1; D is unresolved. Germline CDR1 and CDR2: MDHEN and SYDVKM. V dropped 6 bases and J dropped 6 bases, with 14 bases sitting between them. CDR3 size: 13 residues. As DNA, the CDR3 is TGTGCCAGCAGCCTTATTACTAGCGCTGAAGCTTTCTTT. It translates to CASSLITSAEAFF.

The chain recombines TRBV18 with TRBJ2-1, with 8 bases identical to TRBD2. CDR3 length: 16 amino acids. Germline V lookup: CDR1 KGHSH, CDR2 LQKENI. The V segment lost 0 bases and the J segment 6 bases; nucleotides outside the gene matches: 7. The CDR3 bases are TGTGCCAGCTCACCACCGAGTTTAGCGGGGAGCAATGAGCAGTTCTTC. It codes for CASSPPSLAGSNEQFF.

CDR3 in amino acids: CASRQPGDKSGYTF. DNA of the CDR3: TGTGCCAGCAGACAGCCCGGGGATAAATCGGGCTACACCTTC. This chain connects TRBV6-5 to TRBJ1-2, with D hard to call. This CDR3 has 14 residues. Trimming cost V 6 bases and J 8 bases, with 19 bases left between them. Germline V gene sequence: CDR1 MNHEY, CDR2 SVGAGI.

The chain carries TRBV5-5 and TRBJ1-1; possible D gene TRBD1, 5 bases. The CDR3 has 14 residues. V was pared by 1 base and J by 5 bases, with 12 bases between. Germline CDR1 is SGHKS and CDR2 is YYEKEE (reference sequence). This CDR3 reads CASSLSRTPTEAFF. The CDR3 nucleotides read TGTGCCAGCAGCTTGTCAAGGACACCGACTGAAGCTTTCTTT.

This clone was counted a single time. V is TRBV15 and J is TRBJ2-1; D is possibly TRBD2 (6 bases). V was cut by 7 bases and J by 3 bases, with 10 bases left in between. Germline V gene data show CDR1 as LNHNV and CDR2 as YYDKDF (reference sequence). The CDR3 sequence is 13 residues long. This CDR3 reads CATNQGLYNEQFF. In DNA, the CDR3 is TGTGCCACCAATCAGGGACTCTACAATGAGCAGTTCTTC.

The chain carries TRBV6-2 or TRBV6-3 and TRBJ2-3; 7 nucleotides agree with TRBD2. CDR1 MNHEY and CDR2 SVGEGT come from the germline V gene. The CDR3 totals 16 residues. V lost 4 bases and J lost 3; bases outside the gene matches: 10. The CDR3 protein is CASSSMSTRGTDTQYF. In DNA form, the CDR3 reads TGTGCCAGCAGTTCGATGTCTACGCGGGGGACAGATACGCAGTATTTT.

This chain uses TRBV6-5 with TRBJ1-4; a possible D gene is TRBD1 (6 bases). The CDR3 is made up of 13 amino acids. Per the germline V gene, CDR1 is MNHEY and CDR2 is SVGAGI. V lost 7 bases, J lost 2 bases, and 8 bases lay in between. CDR3 sequence: CASTDRTNEKLFF. CDR3 bases: TGTGCCAGCACCGACAGGACTAATGAAAAACTGTTTTTT.

V and J are TRBV19 and TRBJ1-1; D is ambiguous. CDR1 and CDR2 (germline): LNHDA, SQIVND (reference sequence). Deletions cut 6 bases from V and 1 base from J, with 12 bases between. The CDR3 is made up of 14 amino acids. As DNA, the CDR3 is TGTGCCAGTAGCCGGCGAGAGGGGAACACTGAAGCTTTCTTT. Amino acids: CASSRREGNTEAFF.

This clone was counted a single time. The V call is TRBV4-1, the J call TRBJ1-2; the match to TRBD1 covers 7 bases. This CDR3 spans 14 amino acids. Germline V gene lookup returns CDR1 MGHRA and CDR2 YSYEKL. The ends lost 4 bases at V and 4 bases at J; junction bases unmatched: 6. The CDR3 nucleotides are TGCGCCAGCAGCCGCCTCCGGGACAGCTATGGCTACACCTTC. Translation: CASSRLRDSYGYTF.

V usage is TRBV2 and J usage is TRBJ1-1, with D unclear. Germline-derived CDR1 and CDR2 are SNHLY and FYNNEI. V lost 4 bases and J 3 bases, leaving 12 bases between the germline ends. The CDR3 covers 14 residues. The CDR3 nucleotides read TGTGCCAGCAGTGTACGGGAGAGGGACACTGAAGCTTTCTTT. It codes for CASSVRERDTEAFF.

The rearrangement joins TRBV5-1 to TRBJ1-3, with D perhaps matching TRBD1 (5 bases). Trimming pared 1 base from V and 0 bases from J, leaving 11 bases between. Germline assignment: CDR1 SGHRS and CDR2 YFSETQ. The CDR3 sequence is 16 residues long. The CDR3: CASSLQGDSSGNTIYF. For the CDR3, the DNA is TGCGCCAGCAGCTTGCAGGGCGATAGCTCTGGAAACACCATATATTTT.

The rearrangement joins TRBV18 to TRBJ2-5; D might be TRBD1 (6 bases). The CDR3 is 13 amino acids. Trimming pared 10 bases from V and 5 bases from J, leaving 17 bases between. Germline V lookup: CDR1 KGHSH, CDR2 LQKENI. CDR3 loop: CATRGRGLETQYF. CDR3 bases: TGTGCCACCCGCGGCAGGGGCCTTGAGACCCAGTACTTC.

The V and J genes are TRBV7-3 and TRBJ2-2, with D maybe TRBD1 (7 bases). Trimming left V 2 bases short and J 5 bases short, with 12 bases between. This CDR3 has 15 residues. Germline-derived CDR1 and CDR2 are SGHTA and FQGTGA. The CDR3 protein is CASSLLSGGTGELFF. The CDR3 bases are TGTGCCAGCAGCTTATTGTCAGGGGGGACCGGGGAGCTGTTTTTT.

V is TRBV5-1 and J is TRBJ2-3; D perhaps matches TRBD1 (6 bases). Trimming pared 0 bases from V and 0 bases from J, leaving 11 bases between. The germline CDR1 and CDR2 sequences are SGHRS and YFSETQ. The CDR3 loop spans 16 amino acids. In nucleotides, the CDR3 is TGCGCCAGCAGCTTGGGAACAGGGAGTAGCACAGATACGCAGTATTTT. Amino acids: CASSLGTGSSTDTQYF. Full variable domain (remainder filled in from reference TRBV5-1 and TRBJ2-3): KAGVTQTPRYLIKTRGQQVTLSCSPISGHRSVSWYQQTPGQGLQFLFEYFSETQRNKGNFPGRFSGRQFSNSRSEMNVSTLELGDSALYLCASSLGTGSSTDTQYFGPGTRLTVL.

The chain is built from TRBV5-6 and TRBJ2-3, with 8 nucleotides matching TRBD2. Trimming cost V 6 bases and J 4 bases; bases outside gene matches: 7. This CDR3 spans 14 amino acids. Germline V gene lookup returns CDR1 SGHDT and CDR2 YYEEEE. The CDR3 loop is CASNPGGGADTQYF. In DNA form, the CDR3 reads TGTGCCAGCAACCCGGGGGGGGGTGCAGATACGCAGTATTTT. The entire variable domain, with the rest obtained from reference TRBV5-6 and TRBJ2-3, is as follows: DAGVTQSPTHLIKTRGQQVTLRCSPKSGHDTVSWYQQALGQGPQFIFQYYEEEERQRGNFPDRFSGHQFPNYSSELNVNALLLGDSALYLCASNPGGGADTQYFGPGTRLTVL.

This clone was recorded once. The chain recombines TRBV3-1 (or the pseudogene TRBV3-2) with TRBJ2-7; TRBD1 might be the D (5 bases). With 1 base removed from V and 5 bases from J, the gap between germline ends came to 12 bases. Germline V gene lookup returns CDR1 LGHDT and CDR2 YNNKEL (reference sequence). The CDR3 has 14 residues. CDR3 nucleotide sequence: TGTGCCAGCAGCCAAGTTACGACAGTTAACGAGCAGTACTTC. Translating it yields CASSQVTTVNEQYF.

The rearrangement uses TRBV6-5 and TRBJ2-5, with no clear D. This CDR3 comprises 14 residues. V lost 11 bases to trimming and J lost 5 bases, with 21 bases between them. The germline V gene encodes CDR1 MNHEY and CDR2 SVGAGI. The CDR3 bases are TGTGCCGCCATGCGGAGTCGTCGTGGGGAGACCCAGTACTTC. Amino acid sequence: CAAMRSRRGETQYF.

This chain links TRBV29-1 with TRBJ2-2, with 7 bases identical to TRBD1. Germline values: CDR1 SQVTM, CDR2 ANQGSEA. This CDR3 spans 14 amino acids. Trimming removed 3 bases from V and 2 bases from J; junction bases left unmatched: 3. CDR3 nucleotide sequence: TGCAGCGTTGAGGACAGGCGTAACACCGGGGAGCTGTTTTTT. It is translated as CSVEDRRNTGELFF.

The chain uses TRBV19 and TRBJ1-5; possible D gene TRBD1, 6 bases. The CDR3 totals 17 residues. V gave up 6 bases and J gave up 3 bases, with 21 bases separating them. Germline CDR1 reads LNHDA; CDR2 reads SQIVND (reference sequence). The CDR3 nucleotides read TGTGCCAGTAGACCCCCCAGTCAGGGGACTATCAATCAGCCCCAGCATTTT. Its protein product is CASRPPSQGTINQPQHF.

The rearrangement joins TRBV6-1 to TRBJ2-7; a possible D gene is TRBD1 (7 bases). Germline assignment: CDR1 MNHNS and CDR2 SASEGT. The CDR3 consists of 16 residues. The V end lost 4 bases, the J end lost 4 bases, and 20 bases lay between the germline ends. Here the CDR3 DNA reads TGTGCCAGCAGTGGTCGCGGGACAGAGTCAGGGTACGAGCAGTACGTC. Protein: CASSGRGTESGYEQYV.

The chain is built from TRBV7-2 and TRBJ2-1; D ambiguous. This CDR3 has 13 amino acids. Trimming shortened V by 5 bases and J by 3 bases, and 8 bases separated the two germline ends. Germline V gene data show CDR1 as SGHTA and CDR2 as FQGNSA. CDR3 coding DNA: TGTGCCAGCAGCCCCCCGAGCTACAATGAGCAGTTCTTC. Translated: CASSPPSYNEQFF. Combining the CDR3 with reference TRBV7-2 and TRBJ2-1 gives the whole variable domain GAGVSQSPSNKVTEKGKDVELRCDPISGHTALYWYRQSLGQGLEFLIYFQGNSAPDKSGLPSDRFSAERTGGSVSTLTIQRTQQEDSAVYLCASSPPSYNEQFFGPGTRLTVL.

CDR3 nucleotide sequence: TGTGCCAGCAGACAGGGGACCGCCCGGGGTGAAAAACTGTTTTTT. Encoded protein: CASRQGTARGEKLFF. This rearrangement joins TRBV6-5 to TRBJ1-4; 7 nucleotides line up with TRBD1. J lost 7 bases, V lost 6 bases, and 11 bases had no gene match. The germline CDR1 and CDR2 sequences are MNHEY and SVGAGI. This CDR3 contains 15 residues.

Regarding this clone: At one boundary the junction diverges from the germline segment, which might be a read error. CDR3 sequence (DNA): TGTGCCTGCAGCAGGGGGACTGAAGCTTTCTTT. Its translation: CACSRGTEAFF. This rearrangement joins TRBV6-5 to TRBJ1-1; TRBD1 matches 7 bases. There are 11 residues in the CDR3. CDR1 and CDR2 from the germline V gene are MNHEY and SVGAGI.

This clone was detected once. This chain joins TRBV2 and TRBJ2-3; a possible D gene is TRBD2 (5 bases). V was cut by 5 bases and J by 6 bases, with 12 bases left in between. The CDR3 runs 13 residues. Germline V gene lookup returns CDR1 SNHLY and CDR2 FYNNEI. CDR3 DNA: TGTGCCAGCAGTTACCGGGGAGCGGATACGCAGTATTTT. Amino acids: CASSYRGADTQYF. The variable domain in full, completed from reference TRBV2 and TRBJ2-3, reads EPEVTQTPSHQVTQMGQEVILRCVPISNHLYFYWYRQILGQKVEFLVSFYNNEISEKSEIFDDQFSVERPDGSNFTLKIRSTKLEDSAMYFCASSYRGADTQYFGPGTRLTVL.

The chain employs TRBV5-1 and TRBJ2-6; TRBD1 might be the D (7 bases). V was shortened by 0 bases and J by 3 bases, with 16 bases between the two germline ends. The CDR3 sequence is 18 residues long. CDR1 and CDR2 (germline): SGHRS, YFSETQ. The CDR3 is CASSLGGTVSYGANVLTF. CDR3 nucleotide sequence: TGCGCCAGCAGCTTGGGCGGGACAGTATCCTATGGGGCCAACGTCCTGACTTTC.